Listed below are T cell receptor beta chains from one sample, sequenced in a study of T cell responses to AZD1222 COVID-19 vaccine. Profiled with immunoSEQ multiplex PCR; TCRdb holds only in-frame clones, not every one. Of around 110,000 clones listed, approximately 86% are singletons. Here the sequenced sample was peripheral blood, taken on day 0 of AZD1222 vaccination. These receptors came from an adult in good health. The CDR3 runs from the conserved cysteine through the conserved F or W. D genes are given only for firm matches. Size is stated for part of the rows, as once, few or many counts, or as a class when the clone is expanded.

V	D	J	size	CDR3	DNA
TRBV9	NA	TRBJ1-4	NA	CASSVGGGANEKLFF	TGTGCCAGCAGCGTAGGGGGAGGGGCTAATGAAAAACTGTTTTTT
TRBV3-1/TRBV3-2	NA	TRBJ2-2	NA	CASSQVSIGLANTGELFF	TGTGCCAGCAGCCAAGTGTCGATTGGGCTAGCGAACACCGGGGAGCTGTTTTTT
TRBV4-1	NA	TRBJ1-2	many	CASSQAGREGYGYTF	TGCGCCAGCAGCCAAGCAGGCAGGGAGGGCTATGGCTACACCTTC
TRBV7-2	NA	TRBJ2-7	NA	CASSLASGGQSSYEQYF	TGTGCCAGCAGCTTAGCGTCAGGTGGACAGAGCTCCTACGAGCAGTACTTC
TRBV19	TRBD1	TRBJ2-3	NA	CASSTDRGDTQYF	TGTGCCAGTAGTACCGACAGGGGAGATACGCAGTATTTT
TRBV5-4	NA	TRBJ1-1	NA	CASSLIWANTEAFF	TGTGCCAGCAGCTTGATATGGGCGAACACTGAAGCTTTCTTT
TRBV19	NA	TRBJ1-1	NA	CASTTGWGAAEAFF	TGTGCCAGTACCACAGGGTGGGGGGCCGCTGAAGCTTTCTTT
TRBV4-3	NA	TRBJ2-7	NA	CASSQEIRGFPYEQYF	TGCGCCAGCAGCCAAGAAATTAGGGGATTTCCCTACGAGCAGTACTTC
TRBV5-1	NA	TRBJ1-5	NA	CASSLDGSNQPQHF	TGCGCCAGCAGCTTGGACGGGAGCAATCAGCCCCAGCATTTT
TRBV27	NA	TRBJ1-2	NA	CASSLIVGRGYTF	TGTGCCAGCAGTTTAATTGTGGGGCGCGGTTACACCTTC
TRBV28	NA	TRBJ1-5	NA	CASVKGSSNQPQHF	TGTGCCAGCGTGAAGGGGTCCTCCAATCAGCCCCAGCATTTT
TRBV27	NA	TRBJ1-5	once	CASSLGPYSNQPQHF	TGTGCCAGCAGTCTCGGACCGTATAGCAATCAGCCCCAGCATTTT
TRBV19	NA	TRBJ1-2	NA	CASSTTTHNYGYTF	TGTGCCAGTAGTACAACGACACATAACTATGGCTACACCTTC
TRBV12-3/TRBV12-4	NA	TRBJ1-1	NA	CASSLGQGAFF	TGTGCCAGCAGTTTAGGGCAGGGCGCTTTCTTT
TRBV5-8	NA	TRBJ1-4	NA	CASSLARREKLFF	TGTGCCAGCAGCTTGGCACGGCGTGAAAAACTGTTTTTT
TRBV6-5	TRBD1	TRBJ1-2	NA	CASRSWDRDYGYTF	TGTGCCAGCAGGTCCTGGGACAGGGACTATGGCTACACCTTC
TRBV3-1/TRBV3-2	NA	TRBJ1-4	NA	CASSPATNEKLFF	TGTGCCAGCAGCCCCGCAACTAATGAAAAACTGTTTTTT
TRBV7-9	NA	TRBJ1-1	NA	CASSLNTNTEAFF	TGTGCCAGCAGCTTGAATACGAACACTGAAGCTTTCTTT
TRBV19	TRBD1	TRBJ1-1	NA	CASRAGQANTEAFF	TGTGCCAGTAGGGCGGGACAGGCGAACACTGAAGCTTTCTTT
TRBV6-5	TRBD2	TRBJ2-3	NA	CASSYSKTSGADTQYF	TGTGCCAGCAGTTACTCGAAAACTAGCGGCGCTGATACGCAGTATTTT
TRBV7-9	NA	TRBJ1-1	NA	CASSLRGNTEAFF	TGTGCCAGCAGCTTAAGGGGGAACACTGAAGCTTTCTTT
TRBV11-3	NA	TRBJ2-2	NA	CASSSVTALNTGELFF	TGTGCCAGCAGCTCCGTCACAGCCCTGAACACCGGGGAGCTGTTTTTT
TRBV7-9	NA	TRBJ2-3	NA	CASSWGSLVGSTDTQYF	TGTGCCAGCAGCTGGGGCAGCCTGGTGGGTAGCACAGATACGCAGTATTTT
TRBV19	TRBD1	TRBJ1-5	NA	CASADRDNQPQHF	TGTGCCAGCGCGGACAGGGACAATCAGCCCCAGCATTTT
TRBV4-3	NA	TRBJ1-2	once	CASSQDQSVGYTF	TGCGCCAGCAGCCAAGATCAATCGGTAGGCTACACCTTC
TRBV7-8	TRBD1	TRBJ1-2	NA	CASSSWTGGSYGYTF	TGTGCCAGCAGCTCATGGACAGGGGGCTCCTATGGCTACACCTTC
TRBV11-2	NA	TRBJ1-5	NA	CASSPGDLIVGSNQPQHF	TGTGCCAGCAGCCCCGGGGACCTTATAGTGGGTAGCAATCAGCCCCAGCATTTT
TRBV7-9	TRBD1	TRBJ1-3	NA	CASSNPGQGNTIYF	TGTGCCAGCAGCAACCCAGGACAGGGGAACACCATATATTTT
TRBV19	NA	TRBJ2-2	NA	CASKAGSNTGELFF	TGTGCCAGTAAGGCGGGATCGAACACCGGGGAGCTGTTTTTT
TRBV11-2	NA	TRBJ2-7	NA	CASSLWGGRPYEQYF	TGTGCCAGCAGCTTATGGGGGGGGCGACCGTACGAGCAGTACTTC
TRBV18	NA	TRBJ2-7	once	CASSPPTVFLEQYF	TGTGCCAGCTCACCCCCTACAGTTTTCCTCGAGCAGTACTTC
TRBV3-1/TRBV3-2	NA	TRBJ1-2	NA	CASSQDPRTPHHYTF	TGTGCCAGCAGCCAAGATCCCAGGACGCCTCATCACTACACCTTC
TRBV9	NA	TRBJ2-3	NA	CASSVDSLEDTQYF	TGTGCCAGCAGCGTAGACAGCCTGGAAGATACGCAGTATTTT
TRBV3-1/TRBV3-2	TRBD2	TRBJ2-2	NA	CASSTPGGPDTGELFF	TGTGCCAGCAGCACACCGGGGGGGCCGGACACCGGGGAGCTGTTTTTT
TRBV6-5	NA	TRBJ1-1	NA	CASSYDGMNTEAFF	TGTGCCAGCAGTTACGACGGAATGAACACTGAAGCTTTCTTT
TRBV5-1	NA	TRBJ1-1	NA	CASSLAGQGYTEAFF	TGCGCCAGCAGCTTGGCCGGGCAGGGGTACACTGAAGCTTTCTTT
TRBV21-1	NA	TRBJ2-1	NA	CASSKEEGPHPSYNEQFF	TGTGCCAGCAGCAAAGAGGAGGGACCCCATCCCTCCTACAATGAGCAGTTCTTC
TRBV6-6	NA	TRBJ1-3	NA	CASSQTLPQVGWGGRNTIYF	TGTGCCAGCAGTCAAACCCTGCCCCAAGTCGGGTGGGGGGGCAGAAACACCATATATTTT
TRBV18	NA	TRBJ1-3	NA	CASSGEEDTIYF	TGTGCCAGCTCAGGGGAGGAAGACACCATATATTTT
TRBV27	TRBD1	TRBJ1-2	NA	CASKFVPNQGDYGYTF	TGTGCCAGCAAGTTCGTCCCAAACCAGGGGGATTATGGCTACACCTTC
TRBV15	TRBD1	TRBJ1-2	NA	CATSRDGGQASFGYTF	TGTGCCACCAGCAGAGACGGGGGACAGGCCTCGTTCGGCTACACCTTC
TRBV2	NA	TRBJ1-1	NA	CASSEVAGNTEAFF	TGTGCCAGCAGTGAAGTGGCCGGGAACACTGAAGCTTTCTTT
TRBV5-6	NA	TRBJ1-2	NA	CASSLYGSYTF	TGTGCCAGCAGCTTGTATGGCTCTTACACCTTC
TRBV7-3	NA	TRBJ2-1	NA	CASSLTRQEQFF	TGTGCCAGCAGCTTAACGAGGCAGGAGCAGTTCTTC
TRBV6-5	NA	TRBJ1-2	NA	CASSQEDYGYTF	TGTGCCAGCAGTCAGGAGGACTATGGCTACACCTTC
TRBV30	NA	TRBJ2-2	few	CAWSTTATGELFF	TGTGCCTGGAGTACTACGGCTACCGGGGAGCTGTTTTTT